A selection of T cell receptor beta chains follows, all from one sample in a study of STAT5B mutations in CD4+ large granular lymphocyte leukemia. TCRdb's table, derived via immunoSEQ multiplex PCR, lists solely in-frame clones and lacks some. Of 30,000 to 35,000 clones in the sample, roughly 65% are singletons; the top ten hold less than 3%. Sequencing was done on a sample of CD4+ T cells from blood buffy coats. Every receptor here comes from a human donor in good health. CDR3s include the opening cysteine and the closing phenylalanine or tryptophan. D genes are given only for firm matches. Size is stated for part of the rows, as once, few or many counts, or as a class when the clone is expanded.

d_call	clone_size	j_call	v_call	cdr3_nt	cdr3_aa
.	.	TRBJ2-2	TRBV5-1	TGCGCCAGCAGCAGAGGGGGTTTAGTGACAGACCCGAACACCGGGGAGCTGTTTTTT	CASSRGGLVTDPNTGELFF
.	few	TRBJ1-5	TRBV6-5	TGTGCCAGCAGGGGTGAGGGCCGCAATCAGCCCCAGCATTTT	CASRGEGRNQPQHF
.	.	TRBJ1-1	TRBV5-4	TGTGCCAGCAGCTTGTTTTCAGTCATGACCGCTGAAGCTTTCTTT	CASSLFSVMTAEAFF
TRBD2	.	TRBJ2-1	TRBV4-3	TGCGCCAGCAGCCAAGAGTCGGCTAGCGGGTCCGGGGAGCAGTTCTTC	CASSQESASGSGEQFF
.	.	TRBJ2-2	TRBV9	TGTGCCAGCAGCGTAGGCCCTGGGGACACCGGGGAGCTGTTTTTT	CASSVGPGDTGELFF
.	.	TRBJ1-3	TRBV4-1	TGCGCCAGCAGCCAAGATCAGTACTCTGGAAACACCATATATTTT	CASSQDQYSGNTIYF
TRBD1	.	TRBJ1-1	TRBV10-2	TGCGCCAGCGGGGACAGGGGCGTGAGCACTGAAGCTTTCTTT	CASGDRGVSTEAFF
.	once	TRBJ2-7	TRBV6-1	TGTGCCAGCCAGACTATCTACGAGCAGTACTTC	CASQTIYEQYF
.	few	TRBJ1-3	TRBV29-1	TGCAGCGTTGGGGTCGGGAGTGCAGGAAACACCATATATTTT	CSVGVGSAGNTIYF
.	.	TRBJ2-7	TRBV30	TGTGCCTGGAGTATAACAGTGCCTTACGAGCAGTACTTC	CAWSITVPYEQYF
.	.	TRBJ1-2	TRBV7-8	TGTGCCAGCAGCTTAGTTGCGGGAGGGATCGGCTATGGCTACACCTTC	CASSLVAGGIGYGYTF